This record looks at one T cell receptor (beta chain) sequence and its context. This entry comes from a study of cytomegalovirus exposure and HLA in healthy donors. Germline CDR1 reads ENHRY; CDR2 reads SYGVKD. CDR3 length: 20 residues. V dropped 4 bases and J dropped 0 bases, with 25 bases sitting between them. The primer mix had 60 Vbeta and 13 Jbeta primers. Some clones are missing from TCRdb's copy, which holds only in-frame ones; the method was immunoSEQ multiplex PCR. The sample lists some 170,000 clones; about 9% were seen once. The sequence was collected from a woman aged 25-40 years in good health and CMV-seropositive. Material for sequencing was PBMCs. This sequence joins TRBV10-3 and TRBJ1-3; the D gene is possibly TRBD1 (6 bases). CDR3 sequence reads: CAISGHRTGHEILSGNTIYF. In DNA, the CDR3 is TGTGCCATCAGTGGTCACCGAACGGGACACGAAATCCTCTCTGGAAACACCATATATTTT.